This TCR beta chain appears in the sequencing data of a study of T-cell reconstitution after alpha-beta-depleted transplantation in children. The TCRbeta library was prepared with unique molecular identifiers. TCRdb redid the calling of the PCR reads with MiXCR, one entry per CDR3 protein. Of 220,000 or so distinct CDR3 sequences listed, roughly 8.2% are singletons. This CDR3 spans 15 amino acids. Germline assignment: CDR1 SSHAT and CDR2 FNYEAQ (reference sequence). This clonotype was recorded many times. At one end, the junction sequence differs from germline, possibly due to a read error. Sequences were derived from PBMCs, mostly from graft donor cells, sampled 180 days after TCRalphabeta/CD19-depleted stem cell transplant. This chain uses TRBV7-7 with TRBJ2-5, with 7 bases identical to TRBD2. This TCR was recovered from a male patient between 5 and 17 years old who had a stem cell transplant for acute lymphoblastic leukemia, so the T cells may come from the graft donor. CDR3 DNA: TGTGCTAGCAGCTTAGGCCCGACTAGCTGGGAGACCCAGTACTTC. This gives the protein CASSLGPTSWETQYF.